Below are 9 T cell receptor beta chains sequenced from a single sample in a study of shared clonotypes between healthy human individuals. TCRdb's copy holds only in-frame clones and misses some; the assay was immunoSEQ multiplex PCR. The table shows about 2 million clones, with over 85% occurring only once. Naive CD8 cells comprised CD45RO-negative, CCR7-positively selected cells, excluding terminally differentiated effector memory CD45RA+ cells. Sequencing was performed on naive CD8+ T cells sorted from blood. The receptors were sampled from a man between 18 and 35 years old in good health.

CDR3 loop: CASSPSGGSNQPQHF. Here the CDR3 DNA reads TGTGCCAGTAGTCCCTCAGGGGGCTCCAATCAGCCCCAGCATTTT. The rearrangement links TRBV19 to TRBJ1-5; 8 bases line up with TRBD1. V dropped 5 bases and J dropped 3; count of bases not matched to a gene: 6. This CDR3 spans 15 amino acids. Germline V gene lookup returns CDR1 LNHDA and CDR2 SQIVND (reference sequence).

The J gene is TRBJ2-2, the V gene TRBV28, with D unclear. Germline assignment: CDR1 MDHEN and CDR2 SYDVKM. Trimming left V 5 bases short and J 3 bases short, with 10 bases between. This CDR3 comprises 14 residues. The CDR3 loop is CASSKTGDTGELFF. Written as DNA, the CDR3 is TGTGCCAGCAGTAAAACTGGGGACACCGGGGAGCTGTTTTTT.

This clone was detected only once. The junction differs from germline at one of its ends, possibly a read error. This sequence joins TRBV5-4 and TRBJ2-7, with D hard to call. CDR3 length: 12 amino acids. Per germline, CDR1 SGHNT and CDR2 YYREEE (reference sequence). The CDR3 DNA reads as TGTGCCAGCAGCTCCGACTCCTCCGAGCAGTACTTC. Its protein is CASSSDSSEQYF.

The J gene is TRBJ2-3, the V gene TRBV2, with D unresolved. This CDR3 is 14 amino acids long. Trimming removed 3 bases from V and 2 bases from J, with 9 bases in between. Germline V gene lookup returns CDR1 SNHLY and CDR2 FYNNEI. The CDR3 protein is CASSDFAATDTQYF. The CDR3, as DNA: TGTGCCAGCAGTGACTTCGCGGCCACAGATACGCAGTATTTT.

This chain uses TRBV15 with TRBJ2-7; 10 bases map to TRBD2. V shed 1 base, J shed 3 bases, and the junction held 6 bases outside the gene matches. The CDR3 is 16 residues long. Germline V gene lookup returns CDR1 LNHNV and CDR2 YYDKDF (reference sequence). CDR3 DNA: TGTGCCACCAGCAGAGTCCCTAGCGGGAGCGTCTACGAGCAGTACTTC. Translation gives CATSRVPSGSVYEQYF.

For this clone: Different DNA sequences within this sample yield the same CDR3. V is TRBV30 and J is TRBJ1-1; maybe TRBD1 (5 bases). Looked up from germline, CDR1 is GTSNPN and CDR2 is SVGIG (reference sequence). Trimming cost V 5 bases and J 4 bases, with 14 bases left between them. The CDR3 runs to 13 residues. The DNA of the CDR3 is TGTGCCTGGGGGACGGGGGGTGGCACTGAAGCTTTCTTT. Translated, it gives CAWGTGGGTEAFF.

This clone has a single count. This chain joins TRBV29-1 and TRBJ1-2; D is uncertain. Germline CDR1 reads SQVTM; CDR2 reads ANQGSEA. The CDR3 length is 12 residues. Trimming took 6 bases from V and 6 from J, leaving 14 bases between them. This CDR3 reads CSVGRSSDGYTF. CDR3 nucleotide sequence: TGCAGCGTCGGGCGGAGTAGTGATGGCTACACCTTC.

The chain has TRBV9 and TRBJ1-1; a weak D match, TRBD1 (5 bases). V lost 4 bases to trimming and J lost 7 bases, with 14 bases between them. The germline V gene encodes CDR1 SGDLS and CDR2 YYNGEE. This CDR3 is built from 13 residues. DNA for the CDR3: TGTGCCAGCAGCTTAAACTTCGGGGGTGAAGCTTTCTTT. It specifies CASSLNFGGEAFF.

The chain carries TRBV7-9 and TRBJ2-3; tentative D call: TRBD1 (7 bases). The germline V gene has CDR1 SEHNR and CDR2 FQNEAQ (reference sequence). The CDR3 covers 17 residues. Trimming shortened V by 4 bases and J by 2 bases, and 19 bases separated the two germline ends. CDR3: CASSSPGGTDLTDTQYF. In DNA, the CDR3 is TGTGCCAGCAGCTCCCCGGGCGGGACAGACCTCACAGATACGCAGTATTTT.